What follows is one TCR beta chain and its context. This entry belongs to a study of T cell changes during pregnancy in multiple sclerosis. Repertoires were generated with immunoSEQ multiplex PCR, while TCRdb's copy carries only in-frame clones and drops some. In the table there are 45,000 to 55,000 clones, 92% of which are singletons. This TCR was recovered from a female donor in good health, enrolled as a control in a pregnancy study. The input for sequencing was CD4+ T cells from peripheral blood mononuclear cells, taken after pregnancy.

The CDR3 protein is CASSSTSGPSHEQYF. CDR3 in DNA: TGTGCCAGCAGCTCAACTAGCGGACCTTCTCACGAGCAGTACTTC. This sequence joins TRBV7-2 and TRBJ2-7, with 8 bases aligning to TRBD2. This CDR3 has 15 residues. Germline CDR1 and CDR2: SGHTA and FQGNSA. V lost 4 bases and J lost 5; bases outside the gene matches: 10.